This TCR beta chain was identified in a study of blood T cells in healthy people across ages. Study overall: Per two T cells, template switching captured roughly one barcoded beta molecule.

This CDR3 is built from 12 residues. V trimming: 5 bases; J trimming: 13 bases; junction bases outside the gene matches: 8. CDR1 is SGHTA, CDR2 FQGNSA, per germline. With a J-beta primer mix and a sample-barcoded 5' primer, a second PCR ran about 6 to 11 cycles. TCRdb analysed the 5' RACE reads with MiXCR anew, one entry per CDR3 protein. Altogether about 640,000 distinct CDR3 sequences are present, under 70% being singletons, with the ten largest covering 35% to 40%. The V call is TRBV7-2, the J call TRBJ1-5; 7 bases agree with TRBD1. The sequence was obtained from a man between 60 and 70 years old in good health. Input material: blood. Written as DNA, the CDR3 is TGTGCCAGCAGCCATGACAGGGAAGTACAGCATTTT. Residues: CASSHDREVQHF.